This T cell receptor beta chain was obtained from a study of Ad26.COV2.S vaccination and SARS-CoV-2 variants. Study-wide findings and caveats: Spike-specific TCR breadth was greater after Ad26.COV2.S than placebo.

As concerns this clone: The antigen remains undetermined.

The treatment here: 15 to 20 received Ad26.COV2.S at low or high dose, single or two shots; a few received placebo; per-sample allocation not given. Vaccine and placebo recipients were sampled on day 63 after the first injection. This Boston cohort included adults aged 18-55 years. Sequenced by immunoSEQ multiplex PCR; TCRdb stores in-frame clones only, minus some. The sample lists over 350,000 clones, approximately 91% occurring once. The J segment lost 7 bases and the V segment lost 1 base, leaving 6 bases of the junction unmatched. This CDR3 comprises 15 residues. Germline V gene data show CDR1 as MRHNA and CDR2 as SNTAGT.

The sequence derives from a person between 18 and 59 years old who received the Ad26.COV2.S COVID-19 vaccine or a placebo. V gene TRBV6-4 combines with J gene TRBJ1-2, with 10 bases lining up with TRBD1. The sample was peripheral blood, taken in a trial of Ad26.COV2.S vaccine versus placebo. The CDR3 DNA reads TGTGCCAGCAGTGACTTGGACAGGGGGACTGGTGGCTACACCTTC. As protein: CASSDLDRGTGGYTF.